This entry lists 28 T cell receptor beta chains sequenced from one sample in a study of cytomegalovirus exposure and HLA in healthy donors. PCR used 60 Vbeta primers and 13 Jbeta primers. Repertoires were generated with immunoSEQ multiplex PCR, while TCRdb's copy carries only in-frame clones and drops some. This repertoire includes under 200,000 clones. Sequences were obtained from PBMCs. The receptors originated from a man aged 25-45 years in good health and CMV-seronegative.

The chain combines TRBV11-2 with TRBJ1-6; possible D gene TRBD1, 5 bases. The CDR3 loop spans 18 amino acids. Germline-derived CDR1 and CDR2 are SGHAT and FQNNGV. The V and J ends lost 6 bases and 9 bases respectively, with 27 bases between them. The CDR3 DNA reads TGTGCCAGCAGACTACTCGGTGGGCGGGGCATTGGAATTTCACCCCTCCACTTT. Translation gives CASRLLGGRGIGISPLHF. Based on the CDR3 plus reference TRBV11-2 and TRBJ1-6, the full variable domain is EAGVAQSPRYKIIEKRQSVAFWCNPISGHATLYWYQQILGQGPKLLIQFQNNGVVDDSQLPKDRFSAERLKGVDSTLKIQPAKLEDSAVYLCASRLLGGRGIGISPLHFGNGTRLTVT.

V and J are TRBV9 and TRBJ1-2; D is ambiguous. The CDR3 contains 13 residues. The germline V gene has CDR1 SGDLS and CDR2 YYNGEE. V was shortened by 7 bases and J by 3 bases, with 13 bases between the two germline ends. CDR3 bases: TGTGCCAGCGATAGTGGTAACGACTATGGCTACACCTTC. This encodes CASDSGNDYGYTF.

The genes are TRBV30 and TRBJ2-7; D gene unclear. There are 13 residues in the CDR3. V gave up 0 bases and J gave up 2 bases, with 8 bases separating them. Looked up from germline, CDR1 is GTSNPN and CDR2 is SVGIG (reference sequence). The CDR3, as DNA: TGTGCCTGGAGTGTAAGTGCGACCTACGAGCAGTACTTC. Protein sequence: CAWSVSATYEQYF.

V usage is TRBV2 and J usage is TRBJ1-1, with TRBD1 matching over 7 bases. There are 17 residues in the CDR3. The J segment lost 0 bases and the V segment lost 7 bases, leaving 14 bases of the junction unmatched. Per the germline V gene, CDR1 is SNHLY and CDR2 is FYNNEI. CDR3 sequence: CASKRETGALMNTEAFF. The CDR3 region has the DNA TGTGCCAGCAAAAGGGAAACAGGGGCCTTAATGAACACTGAAGCTTTCTTT.

This sequence joins TRBV7-9 and TRBJ1-2; TRBD1 matches 10 bases. Germline V lookup: CDR1 SEHNR, CDR2 FQNEAQ (reference sequence). After removal of 1 base from V and 0 bases from J, the junction contained 2 bases not matched to a gene. The CDR3 runs 16 residues. CDR3 loop: CASSLGGQGPNYGYTF. CDR3 nucleotide sequence: TGTGCCAGCAGCTTAGGGGGACAGGGGCCTAACTATGGCTACACCTTC.

CDR3 sequence: CASSVATGTEAFF. The CDR3 region has the DNA TGTGCCAGCAGCGTAGCAACAGGGACCGAAGCTTTCTTT. J is TRBJ1-1 and V is TRBV9, with D perhaps TRBD1 (6 bases). CDR1 is SGDLS, CDR2 YYNGEE, per germline. This CDR3 is 13 amino acids long. Trimming stripped 0 bases from V and 8 bases from J, with 11 bases between. The full variable domain, in which reference TRBV9 and TRBJ1-1 provide the parts outside the CDR3, is DSGVTQTPKHLITATGQRVTLRCSPRSGDLSVYWYQQSLDQGLQFLIQYYNGEERAKGNILERFSAQQFPDLHSELNLSSLELGDSALYFCASSVATGTEAFFGQGTRLTVV.

The chain employs TRBV19 and TRBJ2-7, with 7 bases identical to TRBD2. The V gene end was trimmed by 5 bases and the J gene end by 0 bases; junction bases not matched to a gene: 10. Germline CDR1 is LNHDA and CDR2 is SQIVND (reference sequence). The CDR3 contains 16 residues. CDR3 nucleotide sequence: TGTGCCAGTAGTCAGGCAGGGACGGGAGGCTCCTACGAGCAGTACTTC. Its protein product is CASSQAGTGGSYEQYF.

This chain connects TRBV30 to TRBJ2-3; TRBD1 might be the D (5 bases). The CDR3 spans 13 residues. The V gene's germline CDR1 is GTSNPN and CDR2 SVGIG (reference sequence). V lost 2 bases to trimming and J lost 3 bases, with 9 bases between them. The CDR3 sequence is CAWSRTGTDTQYF. CDR3 bases: TGTGCCTGGAGTCGAACAGGAACAGATACGCAGTATTTT. The complete variable domain, with remaining parts taken from reference TRBV30 and TRBJ2-3, reads SQTIHQWPATLVQPVGSPLSLECTVEGTSNPNLYWYRQAAGRGLQLLFYSVGIGQISSEVPQNLSASRPQDRQFILSSKKLLLSDSGFYLCAWSRTGTDTQYFGPGTRLTVL.

Here the CDR3 DNA reads TGCGCCAGCAGCTTGATGTTCGTCAGCACAGATACGCAGTATTTT. Its protein is CASSLMFVSTDTQYF. The rearrangement joins TRBV5-1 to TRBJ2-3; D is undetermined. V gave up 1 base and J gave up 0 bases, with 9 bases separating them. The CDR3 totals 15 residues. CDR1 and CDR2 from the germline V gene are SGHRS and YFSETQ.

V gene TRBV15 combines with J gene TRBJ1-2; D possibly corresponds to TRBD1 (6 bases). Per germline, CDR1 LNHNV and CDR2 YYDKDF (reference sequence). Trimming cost V 1 base and J 6 bases, with 15 bases left between them. This CDR3 is built from 15 residues. Written as DNA, the CDR3 is TGTGCCACCAGCAGAGTCGGGGCAGGGGATCATGGCTACACCTTC. Protein: CATSRVGAGDHGYTF.

The DNA for the CDR3 is TGTGCCTGGAGTAGTGGGGGGGCGTATAGCAATCAGCCCCAGCATTTT. Protein product: CAWSSGGAYSNQPQHF. The chain links TRBV30 to TRBJ1-5; D is possibly TRBD1 (6 bases). Per the germline V gene, CDR1 is GTSNPN and CDR2 is SVGIG (reference sequence). The CDR3 length is 16 residues. V gave up 2 bases and J gave up 0 bases, with 14 bases separating them.

V and J are TRBV2 and TRBJ1-6; 9 bases fit TRBD1. The germline gives CDR1 SNHLY, CDR2 FYNNEI. The CDR3 is 16 residues long. The V segment lost 3 bases and the J segment 5 bases; nucleotides outside the gene matches: 5. CDR3 region: CASSEAGTGNNSPLHF. CDR3 nucleotides: TGTGCCAGCAGTGAGGCCGGGACAGGGAATAATTCACCCCTCCACTTT.

The rearrangement joins TRBV28 to TRBJ2-7; 7 positions match TRBD2. V shed 3 bases and J 3 bases; nucleotides not matched to a gene: 20. There are 19 residues in the CDR3. Germline CDR1 and CDR2: MDHEN and SYDVKM. DNA for the CDR3: TGTGCCAGCAGTTTCTCCCTCCGGGGGGTTGGTGAGAATTTCTACGAGCAGTACTTC. Encoded protein: CASSFSLRGVGENFYEQYF. Drawing the rest from reference TRBV28 and TRBJ2-7, the complete variable domain is DVKVTQSSRYLVKRTGEKVFLECVQDMDHENMFWYRQDPGLGLRLIYFSYDVKMKEKGDIPEGYSVSREKKERFSLILESASTNQTSMYLCASSFSLRGVGENFYEQYFGPGTRLTVT.

The V gene is TRBV7-7, the J gene TRBJ2-3; 7 bases match TRBD1. From germline, CDR1 is SSHAT and CDR2 FNYEAQ (reference sequence). CDR3 length: 15 residues. V lost 1 base to trimming and J lost 6 bases; unmatched junction nucleotides: 7. CDR3 loop: CASSLVEGAPDTQYF. The CDR3 DNA reads TGTGCCAGCAGCTTAGTAGAGGGGGCACCGGATACGCAGTATTTT.

V is TRBV4-1 and J is TRBJ2-7, with D perhaps matching TRBD2 (6 bases). The CDR3 extends over 15 amino acids. V dropped 0 bases and J dropped 3 bases, with 12 bases sitting between them. The germline V gene has CDR1 MGHRA and CDR2 YSYEKL. The CDR3 sequence: CASSQDPGGHYEQYF. CDR3 nucleotides: TGCGCCAGCAGCCAAGATCCCGGAGGGCACTACGAGCAGTACTTC.

DNA for the CDR3: TGTGCCAGCAGTTACTCCCAGGGGATTGAAAAACTGTTTTTT. This translates into CASSYSQGIEKLFF. This rearrangement joins TRBV6-6 to TRBJ1-4; the D gene is possibly TRBD1 (6 bases). Between the trimmed V and J ends, which lost 0 bases and 7 bases, there was a span of 9 bases. The germline V gene encodes CDR1 MNHNY and CDR2 SVGAGI (reference sequence). The CDR3 length is 14 residues.

This chain links TRBV19 with TRBJ2-7; D remains unclear. V was cut by 11 bases and J by 6 bases, with 26 bases left in between. The CDR3 runs 15 residues. Looked up from germline, CDR1 is LNHDA and CDR2 is SQIVND (reference sequence). CDR3 in amino acids: CAGYYGDCHLGEQYF. The CDR3 DNA is TGTGCCGGCTACTACGGCGATTGTCATCTCGGCGAGCAGTACTTC.

This chain joins TRBV19 and TRBJ2-5, with 7 bases identical to TRBD1. Trimming at V came to 0 bases and at J to 4 bases, leaving 5 bases not matched to a gene. From germline, CDR1 is LNHDA and CDR2 SQIVND (reference sequence). CDR3 length: 15 amino acids. The CDR3 here is CASSIDAGTAETQYF. The CDR3 DNA reads as TGTGCCAGTAGTATAGATGCTGGGACAGCAGAGACCCAGTACTTC.

V usage is TRBV5-5 and J usage is TRBJ1-2, with D maybe TRBD1 (5 bases). This CDR3 region has 15 residues. Between the trimmed V and J ends, which lost 0 bases and 4 bases, there was a span of 13 bases. Per the germline V gene, CDR1 is SGHKS and CDR2 is YYEKEE (reference sequence). CDR3 residues: CASSLAPGTIYGYTF. The DNA of the CDR3 is TGTGCCAGCAGCTTGGCCCCAGGGACTATCTATGGCTACACCTTC.

The rearrangement links TRBV5-5 to TRBJ1-1; no clear D. Deletions cut 1 base from V and 0 bases from J, with 16 bases between. This CDR3 has 17 amino acids. CDR1 and CDR2 from the germline V gene are SGHKS and YYEKEE (reference sequence). This chain's CDR3 is CASSLWSLGGLNTEAFF. DNA of the CDR3: TGTGCCAGCAGCTTGTGGAGTCTAGGAGGGTTGAACACTGAAGCTTTCTTT.

Remarks on this clone: Germline is not matched at one junction end, which may reflect a read error. The rearrangement links TRBV9 to TRBJ2-7; TRBD1 is a possible D gene (5 bases). Looked up from germline, CDR1 is SGDLS and CDR2 is YYNGEE. This CDR3 has 13 amino acids. DNA for the CDR3: TGTGCCGGCAGCGTAGTGGGCAGGGACGAGCAGTACTTC. Protein: CAGSVVGRDEQYF.

V is TRBV19 and J is TRBJ1-5, with 8 nucleotides matching TRBD1. Trimming cost V 8 bases and J 10 bases; bases outside gene matches: 10. Per germline, CDR1 LNHDA and CDR2 SQIVND (reference sequence). This CDR3 spans 13 amino acids. This chain's CDR3 is CASRGAGGCPQHF. In DNA form, the CDR3 reads TGTGCCAGTCGGGGGGCAGGGGGCTGTCCCCAGCATTTT.

The rearrangement joins TRBV6-5 to TRBJ1-2; D may be TRBD1 (6 bases). V was trimmed by 4 bases and J by 2 bases, leaving 17 bases between them. This CDR3 comprises 16 residues. Looked up from germline, CDR1 is MNHEY and CDR2 is SVGAGI. The CDR3 protein is CASSLAHRVSNYGYTF. The CDR3 nucleotides are TGTGCCAGCAGTTTGGCCCACAGGGTATCGAACTATGGCTACACCTTC.

The CDR3, as DNA: TGTGCCATCAAGACCGGACTAGCGGGACCAACAGATACGCAGTATTTT. Its translation: CAIKTGLAGPTDTQYF. The J gene is TRBJ2-3, the V gene TRBV10-3, with 12 bases identical to TRBD2. Unmatched junction bases numbered 8, after V lost 7 bases and J lost 3 bases. The CDR3 runs to 16 residues. Germline V CDR1 and CDR2: ENHRY, SYGVKD.

The chain couples TRBV7-9 to TRBJ2-1; TRBD2 agrees at 8 bases. CDR1 is SEHNR and CDR2 is FQNEAQ in the germline V gene (reference sequence). The CDR3 consists of 15 residues. V trimming: 2 bases; J trimming: 2 bases; junction bases outside the gene matches: 2. CDR3 sequence reads: CASSLTSGTYNEQFF. CDR3 DNA sequence: TGTGCCAGCAGCTTAACTAGCGGAACCTACAATGAGCAGTTCTTC.

The V and J genes are TRBV19 and TRBJ1-5, with unresolved D. The CDR3 covers 12 residues. Germline V gene sequence: CDR1 LNHDA, CDR2 SQIVND (reference sequence). V lost 10 bases, J lost 7 bases, and 14 bases lay in between. CDR3 DNA: TGTGCCACCCACGGGAGCGGGCAGCCCCAGCATTTT. Translated, it gives CATHGSGQPQHF.

This chain joins TRBV9 and TRBJ2-7; tentatively, D is TRBD1 (6 bases). Germline V gene lookup returns CDR1 SGDLS and CDR2 YYNGEE. Trimming cost V 0 bases and J 6 bases, with 13 bases left between them. The CDR3 is made up of 14 amino acids. Here the CDR3 reads CASSVGQGLGEQYF. CDR3 nucleotide sequence: TGTGCCAGCAGCGTAGGGCAGGGGCTGGGCGAGCAGTACTTC.

Regarding this clone: The sample holds other DNA sequences that translate to the same CDR3. The DNA of the CDR3 is TGTGCCACCAGCCACAGGGGCAGCAATCAGCCCCAGCATTTT. Translation gives CATSHRGSNQPQHF. The genes are TRBV15 and TRBJ1-5; 7 bases agree with TRBD1. This CDR3 has 14 amino acids. After removal of 5 bases from V and 1 base from J, the junction contained 2 bases not matched to a gene. The V gene's germline CDR1 is LNHNV and CDR2 YYDKDF (reference sequence).